The T cell receptor beta chain described here comes from a study of patients and donors after allogeneic stem cell transplantation. Germline loops: CDR1 SEHNR, CDR2 FQNEAQ (reference sequence). The CDR3 loop spans 13 amino acids. Trimming shortened V by 1 base and J by 6 bases, and 10 bases separated the two germline ends. TCRdb called the RT-PCR reads again in MiXCR, with one record for every CDR3 protein. The sample includes more than 850,000 distinct CDR3 sequences, about a sixth of them seen just once. The TCR originated in a human donor who was either an allogeneic HSCT recipient or a stem cell or donor lymphocyte infusion donor (not recorded which). It is not recorded whose cells these are; they may come from a transplant donor. The chain couples TRBV7-9 to TRBJ2-7; D is uncertain. The sample was blood, either unsorted or a sorted T cell fraction (not recorded which). The CDR3 DNA sequence: TGTGCCAGCAGCTTAGGTCTAGTCGGCGAGCAGTACTTC. This encodes CASSLGLVGEQYF.